Listed below are T cell receptor beta chains from one sample, sequenced in a study of T cells after posttransplantation cyclophosphamide. The assay was immunoSEQ multiplex PCR, and TCRdb's table has in-frame clones only and misses some. The table shows tens of thousands of clones, with 70% to 90% occurring only once. What was sequenced was PBMCs. The receptors derive from a woman aged 35 to 49 with a blood cancer, CMV-positive, and with a related stem cell donor. Each CDR3 is given with its conserved first and last residue. D genes are given only for firm matches. Clone size is stated in some rows and not others, as once, few, many or a class when expanded.

size | J | D | V | CDR3 | DNA
once | TRBJ2-5 | NA | TRBV29-1 | CSAVPGWETQYF | TGCAGCGCCGTCCCAGGGTGGGAGACCCAGTACTTC
NA | TRBJ2-5 | NA | TRBV2 | CASSGGWGQETQYF | TGTGCCAGCAGTGGAGGGTGGGGCCAAGAGACCCAGTACTTC
NA | TRBJ2-7 | NA | TRBV7-9 | CASSLPGYYEQYF | TGTGCCAGCAGCCTTCCCGGTTATTACGAGCAGTACTTC
NA | TRBJ2-3 | TRBD1 | TRBV15 | CATSRGETGGPTDTQYF | TGTGCCACCAGCAGAGGAGAGACAGGGGGCCCCACAGATACGCAGTATTTT
few | TRBJ1-4 | NA | TRBV7-6 | CASSTSPEVGEKLFF | TGTGCCAGCAGCACAAGCCCGGAGGTCGGTGAAAAACTGTTTTTT
few | TRBJ2-5 | NA | TRBV11-2 | CASSLNSHSETQYF | TGTGCCAGCAGCTTAAACAGCCATTCGGAGACCCAGTACTTC
NA | TRBJ1-6 | TRBD1 | TRBV27 | CASSQTGARYNSPLHF | TGTGCCAGCAGTCAGACAGGGGCAAGGTATAATTCACCCCTCCACTTT
NA | TRBJ2-1 | TRBD2 | TRBV7-3 | CASSFSGGARNEQFF | TGTGCCAGCAGCTTTAGCGGGGGGGCCCGCAATGAGCAGTTCTTC
NA | TRBJ1-1 | NA | TRBV7-6 | CASSWGGSTEAFF | TGTGCCAGCAGCTGGGGGGGAAGCACTGAAGCTTTCTTT
NA | TRBJ1-3 | NA | TRBV5-1 | CASSEGQSWAGNTIYF | TGCGCCAGCAGCGAAGGACAGTCTTGGGCTGGAAACACCATATATTTT
NA | TRBJ1-6 | TRBD1 | TRBV27 | CASSWTGGGNSPLHF | TGTGCCAGCAGTTGGACAGGGGGCGGAAATTCACCCCTCCACTTT
NA | TRBJ2-7 | NA | TRBV29-1 | CSVEDSYEQYF | TGCAGCGTCGAGGACAGCTACGAGCAGTACTTC